This T cell receptor beta chain was documented in a study of Ad26.COV2.S vaccination and SARS-CoV-2 variants. Study context: Recipients of Ad26.COV2.S got it intramuscularly, once or twice 56 days apart.

The table came from immunoSEQ multiplex PCR; TCRdb's copy has only in-frame clones and leaves some out. The sample shows some 290,000 clones, 85% of them seen only once. Broader study findings: Vaccine recipients showed a spike-specific TCR breadth that was higher than in placebo recipients.

Deletions cut 7 bases from V and 4 bases from J, with 11 bases between. This CDR3 is 12 amino acids long. Germline assignment: CDR1 SGDLS and CDR2 YYNGEE. Remarks on this clone: Its matching antigen is unknown.

Specified treatment: approximately 18 received Ad26.COV2.S at low or high dose, single or two shots; about 5 received placebo; per-sample allocation not given. Samples came from day 63 after the first vaccine or placebo injection. The rearrangement links TRBV9 to TRBJ1-1; a possible D gene is TRBD1 (5 bases). The sequenced sample was peripheral blood, obtained in a trial of Ad26.COV2.S vaccine versus placebo. The source of this sequence is a person between 18 and 65 years old who received the Ad26.COV2.S COVID-19 vaccine or a placebo. In DNA, the CDR3 is TGTGCCAGCCGGGGGGAAAGCACTGAAGCTTTCTTT. Its translation: CASRGESTEAFF.